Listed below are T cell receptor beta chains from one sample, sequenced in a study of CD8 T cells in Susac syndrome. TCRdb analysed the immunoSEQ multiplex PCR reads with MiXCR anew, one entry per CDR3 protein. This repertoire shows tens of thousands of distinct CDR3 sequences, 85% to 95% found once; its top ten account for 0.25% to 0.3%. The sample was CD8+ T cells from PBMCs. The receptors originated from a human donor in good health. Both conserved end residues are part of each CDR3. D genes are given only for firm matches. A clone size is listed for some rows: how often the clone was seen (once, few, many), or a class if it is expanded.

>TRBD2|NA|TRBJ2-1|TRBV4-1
CASSLGTSGGASEQFF
TGCGCCAGCAGCCTGGGGACTAGCGGGGGGGCGAGTGAGCAGTTCTTC
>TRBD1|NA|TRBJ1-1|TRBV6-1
CASRLRQGRWNTEAFF
TGTGCCAGCAGACTCCGACAGGGACGGTGGAACACTGAAGCTTTCTTT
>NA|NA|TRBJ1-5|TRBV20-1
CSAREEGFSNQPQHF
TGCAGTGCTAGAGAAGAGGGGTTTAGCAATCAGCCCCAGCATTTT
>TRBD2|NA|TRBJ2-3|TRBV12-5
CASGPAGGPLDTQYF
TGTGCTAGTGGTCCAGCGGGGGGGCCGTTAGATACGCAGTATTTT
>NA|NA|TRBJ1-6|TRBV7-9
CATPGKANSPLHF
TGTGCCACCCCAGGGAAAGCTAATTCACCCCTCCACTTT
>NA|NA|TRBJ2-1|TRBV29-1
CSVAASYNEQFF
TGCAGCGTTGCGGCATCCTACAATGAGCAGTTCTTC
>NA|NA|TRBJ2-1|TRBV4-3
CASSPRVAYNEQFF
TGCGCCAGCAGCCCCAGGGTAGCCTACAATGAGCAGTTCTTC
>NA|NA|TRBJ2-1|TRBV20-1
CSARDTASYNEQFF
TGCAGTGCTAGAGATACGGCTAGTTACAATGAGCAGTTCTTC
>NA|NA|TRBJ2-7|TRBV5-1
CASSFGGNYEQYF
TGCGCCAGCAGCTTTGGGGGTAACTACGAGCAGTACTTC
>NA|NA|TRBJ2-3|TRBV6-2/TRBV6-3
CASSYQGRTRGPSTDTQYF
TGTGCCAGCAGTTACCAGGGACGGACCAGAGGCCCTAGCACAGATACGCAGTATTTT
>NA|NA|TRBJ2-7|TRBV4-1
CASSQDLGYEQYF
TGCGCCAGCAGCCAAGATCTGGGCTACGAGCAGTACTTC
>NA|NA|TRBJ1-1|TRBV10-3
CAFPGGTNTEAFF
TGTGCCTTCCCGGGGGGGACAAACACTGAAGCTTTCTTT
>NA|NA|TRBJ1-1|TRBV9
CASSVFADNTEAFF
TGTGCCAGCAGCGTATTCGCAGATAACACTGAAGCTTTCTTT
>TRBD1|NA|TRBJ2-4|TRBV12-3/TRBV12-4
CASRKTADRGVQYF
TGTGCCAGCAGAAAAACGGCCGACAGGGGAGTTCAGTACTTC
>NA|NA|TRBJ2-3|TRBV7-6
CASSLGGASTDTQYF
TGTGCCAGCAGCTTGGGCGGGGCAAGCACAGATACGCAGTATTTT
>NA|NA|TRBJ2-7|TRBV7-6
CASSDSSYEQYF
TGTGCCAGCAGCGACAGCTCCTACGAGCAGTACTTC
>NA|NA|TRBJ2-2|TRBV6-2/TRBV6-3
CASSLQGNTGELFF
TGTGCCAGCAGTCTACAGGGCAACACCGGGGAGCTGTTTTTT
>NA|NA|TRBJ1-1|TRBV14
CASSQGLWQGLNTEAFF
TGTGCCAGCAGCCAAGGACTATGGCAGGGGCTGAACACTGAAGCTTTCTTT
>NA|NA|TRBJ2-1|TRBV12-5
CASGLVEGSNEQFF
TGTGCTAGTGGTTTGGTAGAAGGGTCTAATGAGCAGTTCTTC
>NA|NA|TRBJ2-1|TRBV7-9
CASSLRQSGPNEQFF
TGTGCCAGCAGCTTAAGACAGTCCGGACCCAATGAGCAGTTCTTC
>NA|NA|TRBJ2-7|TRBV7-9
CASSFQSRSSYEQYF
TGTGCCAGCAGCTTTCAATCAAGGAGCTCCTACGAGCAGTACTTC
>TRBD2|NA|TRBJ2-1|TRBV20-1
CSARDLAGRLANEQFF
TGCAGTGCTAGAGATCTAGCGGGCCGCCTCGCAAATGAGCAGTTCTTC
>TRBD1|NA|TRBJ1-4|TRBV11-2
CASSLVGWQGARNEKLFF
TGTGCCAGCAGCTTAGTAGGTTGGCAGGGGGCCCGAAATGAAAAACTGTTTTTT
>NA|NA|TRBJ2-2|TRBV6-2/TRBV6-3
CASTYRESGELFF
TGTGCCAGCACCTACAGGGAAAGCGGGGAGCTGTTTTTT
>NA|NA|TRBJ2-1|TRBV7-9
CASSPRDRVNGEQFF
TGTGCCAGCAGCCCCCGGGACCGGGTAAATGGTGAGCAGTTCTTC
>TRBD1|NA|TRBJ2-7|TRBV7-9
CASSLASQGATYEQYF
TGTGCCAGCAGCTTGGCGAGCCAGGGGGCAACTTACGAGCAGTACTTC
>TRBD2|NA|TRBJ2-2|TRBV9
CASSVPSGADTGELFF
TGTGCCAGCAGCGTACCTAGCGGGGCCGACACCGGGGAGCTGTTTTTT
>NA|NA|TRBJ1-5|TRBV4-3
CASSQDLGNQPQHF
TGCGCCAGCAGCCAAGATCTCGGGAATCAGCCCCAGCATTTT
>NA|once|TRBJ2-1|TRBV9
CASSVLGSGSSYNEQFF
TGTGCCAGCAGCGTGTTGGGTAGCGGAAGCTCCTACAATGAGCAGTTCTTC
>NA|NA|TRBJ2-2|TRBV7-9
CASSSWDEVASGELFF
TGTGCCAGCAGCTCCTGGGACGAGGTGGCGTCCGGGGAGCTGTTTTTT
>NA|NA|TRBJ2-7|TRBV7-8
CASSLAPGDGAVEQYF
TGTGCCAGCAGCTTAGCGCCAGGGGACGGAGCAGTGGAGCAGTACTTC
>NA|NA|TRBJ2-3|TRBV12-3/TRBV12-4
CATASSPGPPDGQIRQYF
TGTGCCACCGCCTCGTCTCCGGGACCTCCAGATGGTCAGATAAGACAGTATTTT
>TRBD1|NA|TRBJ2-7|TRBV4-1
CASSQGTGSPYEQYF
TGCGCCAGCAGCCAAGGGACAGGAAGCCCCTACGAGCAGTACTTC
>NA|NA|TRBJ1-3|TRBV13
CASSSPQGSGNTIYF
TGTGCCAGCAGCTCCCCGCAGGGGTCTGGAAACACCATATATTTT
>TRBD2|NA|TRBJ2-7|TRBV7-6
CASSFGLAGASYEQYF
TGTGCCAGCAGCTTCGGACTAGCGGGGGCCTCCTACGAGCAGTACTTC
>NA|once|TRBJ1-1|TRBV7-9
CASSLAGDPEAFF
TGTGCCAGCAGCTTAGCGGGGGACCCTGAAGCTTTCTTT
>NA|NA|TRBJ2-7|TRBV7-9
CASSRLDLKSEQYF
TGTGCCAGTTCGCGACTAGACCTGAAATCCGAGCAGTACTTC
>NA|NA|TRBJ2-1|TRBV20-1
CSAATPDSTRDEQFF
TGCAGTGCTGCCACCCCGGACAGCACGAGGGATGAGCAGTTCTTC
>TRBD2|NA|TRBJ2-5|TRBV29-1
CSVERGWVAGGKETQYF
TGCAGCGTTGAACGGGGGTGGGTAGCGGGGGGGAAAGAGACCCAGTACTTC
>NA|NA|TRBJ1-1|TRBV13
CASSLRGMLAEAFF
TGTGCCAGCAGCTTACGGGGGATGCTGGCTGAAGCTTTCTTT
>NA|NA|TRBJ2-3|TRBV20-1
CSAEVGRGPTDTQYF
TGCAGTGCCGAAGTCGGCAGGGGTCCCACAGATACGCAGTATTTT